Below, 27 T cell receptor beta chains from the same sample are listed, as sequenced in a study of CD8 T cells in Susac syndrome. Reverse transcription of 0.5 to 1 ug RNA was performed with random hexamers. A single record per CDR3 protein comes from TCRdb applying MiXCR to the immunoSEQ multiplex PCR reads. The profile covers fewer than 90,000 distinct CDR3 sequences, with 90% to 95% appearing a single time and more than 0.4% taken by the ten largest. Sequenced input: CD8+ T cells from PBMCs. Receptors were obtained from a human donor with Susac syndrome.

The chain carries TRBV28 and TRBJ2-5; 8 positions match TRBD2. The CDR3 consists of 15 residues. Germline V gene data show CDR1 as MDHEN and CDR2 as SYDVKM. With V trimmed by 6 bases and J by 5 bases, 11 bases remained unmatched. CDR3 sequence reads: CASSSTRREVETQYF. The DNA for the CDR3 is TGTGCCAGCAGCTCCACTCGGCGGGAGGTGGAGACCCAGTACTTC.

The chain is built from TRBV5-1 and TRBJ1-4; a weak D match, TRBD1 (5 bases). The CDR3 runs 16 residues. Germline loops: CDR1 SGHRS, CDR2 YFSETQ. The V end lost 0 bases, the J end lost 0 bases, and 9 bases lay between the germline ends. The CDR3: CASSLVAGATNEKLFF. For the CDR3, the DNA is TGCGCCAGCAGCTTGGTTGCGGGGGCAACTAATGAAAAACTGTTTTTT.

The chain carries TRBV29-1 and TRBJ2-1; 15 bases are shared with TRBD2. The CDR3 extends over 15 amino acids. V was clipped by 5 bases and J by 8 bases; unmatched bases: 7. Germline V gene sequence: CDR1 SQVTM, CDR2 ANQGSEA. CDR3 nucleotide sequence: TGCAGCGTTTCGGGACTAGCGGGAGGTTTGGATGAGCAGTTCTTC. Amino acid sequence: CSVSGLAGGLDEQFF.

The chain employs TRBV7-2 and TRBJ2-7; tentative D call: TRBD1 (6 bases). This CDR3 spans 13 amino acids. Germline loops: CDR1 SGHTA, CDR2 FQGNSA. The V end lost 4 bases, the J end lost 6 bases, and 13 bases lay between the germline ends. CDR3 loop: CASSYDGTTEQYF. CDR3 DNA sequence: TGTGCCAGCAGCTACGACGGGACAACCGAGCAGTACTTC. Full variable domain (remainder filled in from reference TRBV7-2 and TRBJ2-7): GAGVSQSPSNKVTEKGKDVELRCDPISGHTALYWYRQSLGQGLEFLIYFQGNSAPDKSGLPSDRFSAERTGGSVSTLTIQRTQQEDSAVYLCASSYDGTTEQYFGPGTRLTVT.

This clonotype was seen just once. The genes are TRBV28 and TRBJ2-1; D is ambiguous. Germline assignment: CDR1 MDHEN and CDR2 SYDVKM. CDR3 length: 12 residues. V was shortened by 1 base and J by 10 bases, with 8 bases between the two germline ends. The chain's CDR3 is CASSLYGREQFF. The DNA of the CDR3 is TGTGCCAGCAGTTTATACGGCAGAGAGCAGTTCTTC.

CDR3 DNA: TGTGCCAGTAGTATTGTGCATCAGGTGAACACTGAAGCTTTCTTT. Translated, it gives CASSIVHQVNTEAFF. The V gene is TRBV19, the J gene TRBJ1-1; D call uncertain. The CDR3 is made up of 15 amino acids. CDR1 is LNHDA and CDR2 is SQIVND in the germline V gene (reference sequence). V was cut by 3 bases and J by 0 bases, with 11 bases left in between.

The chain joins TRBV4-1 to TRBJ2-3; D might be TRBD1 (5 bases). This CDR3 spans 13 amino acids. With 6 bases removed from V and 6 bases from J, the gap between germline ends came to 13 bases. Germline V gives CDR1 MGHRA, CDR2 YSYEKL. The chain's CDR3 is CASRGPTADTQYF. Here the CDR3 DNA reads TGCGCCAGCAGGGGGCCTACGGCGGATACGCAGTATTTT.

V gene TRBV6-1 combines with J gene TRBJ2-7, with 7 bases fitting TRBD1. The junction had 6 bases not matched to a gene; V was cut back by 5 bases and J by 5 bases. The CDR3 covers 13 residues. In germline, CDR1 is MNHNS, CDR2 SASEGT. The DNA of the CDR3 is TGTGCCAGCAGTCCGAGGGGGCGAGACGAGCAGTACTTC. Protein: CASSPRGRDEQYF.

The rearrangement joins TRBV12-3 or TRBV12-4 to TRBJ1-2; no reliable D call. This CDR3 is 15 amino acids long. V lost 6 bases to trimming and J lost 4 bases, with 18 bases between them. CDR3 protein: CASSPGRRNLYGYTF. The CDR3 DNA follows: TGTGCCAGCAGCCCGGGTCGCAGGAACCTCTATGGCTACACCTTC.

This sequence joins TRBV7-9 and TRBJ1-3; D uncertain. The germline V and J ends were trimmed by 3 bases and 3 bases, with 9 bases remaining between them. Germline assignment: CDR1 SEHNR and CDR2 FQNEAQ (reference sequence). This CDR3 has 14 residues. The CDR3 sequence: CASSFEGYGNTIYF. CDR3 sequence (DNA): TGTGCCAGCAGCTTTGAAGGCTATGGAAACACCATATATTTT.

V is TRBV5-1 and J is TRBJ2-2; weak D call: TRBD1 (5 bases). The ends were cut back, 4 bases at V and 1 base at J, with 8 bases in the middle. The CDR3 spans 14 residues. Looked up from germline, CDR1 is SGHRS and CDR2 is YFSETQ. The DNA for the CDR3 is TGCGCCAGCAGCACCACAGGGAACACCGGGGAGCTGTTTTTT. Its protein product is CASSTTGNTGELFF. Full variable domain (outside the CDR3, taken from reference TRBV5-1 and TRBJ2-2): KAGVTQTPRYLIKTRGQQVTLSCSPISGHRSVSWYQQTPGQGLQFLFEYFSETQRNKGNFPGRFSGRQFSNSRSEMNVSTLELGDSALYLCASSTTGNTGELFFGEGSRLTVL.

The chain combines TRBV6-5 with TRBJ2-3; 10 bases line up with TRBD2. After removal of 2 bases from V and 1 base from J, the junction contained 9 bases not matched to a gene. The CDR3 runs to 18 residues. Germline assignment: CDR1 MNHEY and CDR2 SVGAGI. CDR3 in amino acids: CASSYTRAGGQGTDTQYF. CDR3 in DNA: TGTGCCAGCAGTTACACAAGAGCGGGGGGGCAAGGCACAGATACGCAGTATTTT.

V usage is TRBV18 and J usage is TRBJ2-1, with 8 positions matching TRBD2. CDR1 is KGHSH, CDR2 LQKENI, per germline. V lost 2 bases, J lost 10 bases, and 1 base stayed unmatched. This CDR3 has 12 amino acids. The CDR3 sequence: CASSPSSGEQFF. The CDR3 DNA follows: TGTGCCAGCTCACCATCTAGCGGGGAGCAGTTCTTC.

CDR3 nucleotide sequence: TGTGCCAGCAGCCCCAACTACCCCAAGAGCTCCTACGAGCAGTACTTC. As protein: CASSPNYPKSSYEQYF. The rearrangement uses TRBV7-8 and TRBJ2-7; D not resolved. Germline CDR1 reads SGHVS; CDR2 reads FQNEAQ. The V and J ends lost 5 bases and 0 bases respectively, with 17 bases between them. The CDR3 totals 16 residues.

This sequence joins TRBV13 and TRBJ1-1; perhaps TRBD1 as D (5 bases). CDR1 is PRHDT, CDR2 FYEKMQ, per germline (reference sequence). The length of the CDR3 is 14 residues. Between the trimmed V and J ends, which lost 3 bases and 1 base, there was a span of 9 bases. The CDR3: CASSLGLENTEAFF. The CDR3 DNA follows: TGTGCCAGCAGCTTGGGACTGGAGAACACTGAAGCTTTCTTT.

The CDR3 coding sequence is TGTGCCAGCGGACGACTAGCGGGAGTTCTTAATGAGCAGTTCTTC. Translation gives CASGRLAGVLNEQFF. V and J are TRBV12-3 or TRBV12-4 and TRBJ2-1, with 12 bases lining up with TRBD2. The V and J ends lost 8 bases and 7 bases, in that order; junction bases with no gene match: 9. The CDR3 has 15 residues.

The chain couples TRBV6-1 to TRBJ2-1; TRBD1 is a possible D gene (8 bases). Germline values: CDR1 MNHNS, CDR2 SASEGT. Trimming removed 8 bases at V and 3 bases at J, with 23 bases between. This CDR3 has 17 residues. As DNA, the CDR3 is TGTGCCAGCTCCGACAGGGGAGGGTCTCTTTTCTACAATGAGCAGTTCTTC. Its translation: CASSDRGGSLFYNEQFF.

The genes are TRBV12-3 or TRBV12-4 and TRBJ2-2; D is unresolved. The length of the CDR3 is 14 residues. V was pared by 6 bases and J by 0 bases, with 8 bases between. The CDR3 nucleotides read TGTGCCAGCAGGGTTGGGCCGAACACCGGGGAGCTGTTTTTT. Its translation: CASRVGPNTGELFF.

The chain couples TRBV20-1 to TRBJ2-7; D is possibly TRBD2 (5 bases). The CDR3 contains 13 residues. V was shortened by 6 bases and J by 2 bases, with 14 bases between the two germline ends. Germline-derived CDR1 and CDR2 are DFQATT and SNEGSKA (reference sequence). The CDR3 reads CSARTSSTYEQYF. In DNA form, the CDR3 reads TGCAGTGCCCGAACTAGTTCCACCTACGAGCAGTACTTC.

The chain links TRBV12-3 or TRBV12-4 to TRBJ1-2, with D perhaps matching TRBD1 (6 bases). Trimming removed 6 bases from V and 4 bases from J, with 9 bases in between. CDR3 size: 12 residues. CDR3 amino acids: CASRQGPYGYTF. CDR3 DNA: TGTGCCAGCAGACAGGGACCCTATGGCTACACCTTC.

This chain joins TRBV9 and TRBJ2-1; D may match TRBD1 or TRBD2 (6 bases each). V lost 3 bases to trimming and J lost 5 bases, with 18 bases between them. CDR3 length: 16 amino acids. The germline gives CDR1 SGDLS, CDR2 YYNGEE. CDR3 DNA sequence: TGTGCCAGCAGCGGAGGCGGGACATGGATAAACAATGAGCAGTTCTTC. This encodes CASSGGGTWINNEQFF. The full variable domain, rest sourced from reference TRBV9 and TRBJ2-1, is DSGVTQTPKHLITATGQRVTLRCSPRSGDLSVYWYQQSLDQGLQFLIQYYNGEERAKGNILERFSAQQFPDLHSELNLSSLELGDSALYFCASSGGGTWINNEQFFGPGTRLTVL.

The chain employs TRBV30 and TRBJ1-1, with TRBD1 matching over 10 bases. The germline V gene encodes CDR1 GTSNPN and CDR2 SVGIG (reference sequence). The trim removed 4 bases at V and 5 bases at J, leaving 4 bases unmatched. The CDR3 is 13 residues long. The CDR3 region is CAWMDRGRTEAFF. CDR3 nucleotides: TGTGCCTGGATGGACAGGGGGAGGACTGAAGCTTTCTTT.

J is TRBJ1-2 and V is TRBV29-1; no clear D gene. Deletions cut 3 bases from V and 0 bases from J, with 11 bases between. CDR3 size: 14 residues. Germline values: CDR1 SQVTM, CDR2 ANQGSEA. In nucleotides, the CDR3 is TGCAGCGTTGACTATCCCAGCGCTAACTATGGCTACACCTTC. This gives the protein CSVDYPSANYGYTF. The full variable domain, rest sourced from reference TRBV29-1 and TRBJ1-2, is SAVISQKPSRDICQRGTSLTIQCQVDSQVTMMFWYRQQPGQSLTLIATANQGSEATYESGFVIDKFPISRPNLTFSTLTVSNMSPEDSSIYLCSVDYPSANYGYTFGSGTRLTVV.

This clonotype was recorded once. The chain couples TRBV3-1 to TRBJ2-7; 8 positions match TRBD2. V trimming: 4 bases; J trimming: 3 bases; junction bases outside the gene matches: 11. Per germline, CDR1 LGHDT and CDR2 YNNKEL (reference sequence). The length of the CDR3 is 16 residues. The CDR3 DNA reads TGTGCCAGCAGCCCTGGGAGGACTAGCCCCAACTACGAGCAGTACTTC. Translated, it gives CASSPGRTSPNYEQYF.

This chain uses TRBV12-3 or TRBV12-4 with TRBJ1-6, with a possible D match to TRBD1 (5 bases). The CDR3 covers 14 residues. Trimming removed 2 bases from V and 11 bases from J, with 13 bases in between. The CDR3, as DNA: TGTGCCAGCAGTTTAATCCAGGGAAGTGCACCCCTCCACTTT. Its translation: CASSLIQGSAPLHF.

The CDR3, as DNA: TGTGCCAGCAGCTCCCGGGACAGCTCCTACGAGCAGTACTTC. Amino acid sequence: CASSSRDSSYEQYF. V usage is TRBV4-2 and J usage is TRBJ2-7; TRBD1 matches at 7 bases. CDR3 length: 14 residues. V lost 5 bases and J lost 0; bases outside the gene matches: 4. Looked up from germline, CDR1 is LGHNA and CDR2 is YNFKEQ.

This clonotype was seen a single time. The rearrangement links TRBV3-1 to TRBJ1-2, with a tentative D call TRBD1 (6 bases). The germline V and J ends were trimmed by 1 base and 14 bases, with 14 bases remaining between them. This CDR3 contains 12 residues. Germline V lookup: CDR1 LGHDT, CDR2 YNNKEL (reference sequence). The CDR3 DNA sequence: TGTGCCAGCAGCCAAGGCCGAGGGGACATAACCTTC. Translating it yields CASSQGRGDITF.